These 16 T cell receptor beta chains originate from one sample sequenced in a study of post-analysis software for immune sequencing data. General study points: Relative to controls, patients had a few TRBV segments at higher frequency, with TRBV5-6, TRBV5-1 and TRBV20-1 among these.

Libraries were made from TCR beta cDNA, and they carried unique molecular identifiers. TCRdb used MiXCR to reprocess the PCR reads, holding one entry per CDR3 protein. Of over 150,000 distinct CDR3 sequences in the sample, roughly 31% are singletons; the top ten hold approximately 1.4%. No antigen is known for these receptors. The specimen was blood. These receptors originate from a girl under 18 with multiple sclerosis.

This clonotype has a handful of counts. V and J are TRBV29-1 and TRBJ1-4; D is ambiguous. This CDR3 contains 13 residues. Germline V gene lookup returns CDR1 SQVTM and CDR2 ANQGSEA. Trimming left V 4 bases short and J 8 bases short, with 14 bases between. CDR3 DNA: TGCAGCGTTGGAGGGAAGACGAGAGAAAAACTGTTTTTT. It codes for CSVGGKTREKLFF.

For this clonotype: A read error is likely, as this CDR3 ends without the conserved phenylalanine or tryptophan. The chain uses TRBV4-1 and TRBJ2-5; either TRBD1 or TRBD2 may fit D (5 bases each). Trimming left V 4 bases short and J 1 base short, with 10 bases between. CDR1 is MGHRA and CDR2 is YSYEKL in the germline V gene. The CDR3 extends over 14 amino acids. CDR3 residues: CASSLGGGQETQYL. For the CDR3, the DNA is TGCGCCAGCAGCCTGGGTGGGGGCCAAGAGACCCAGTACTTA.

The chain links TRBV4-1 to TRBJ1-2; D call uncertain. V was pared by 0 bases and J by 4 bases, with 12 bases between. CDR1 and CDR2 from the germline V gene are MGHRA and YSYEKL. The CDR3 extends over 15 amino acids. CDR3 DNA sequence: TGCGCCAGCAGCCAAGAAGTACGGAGCTTCTATGGCTACACCTTC. It yields the protein CASSQEVRSFYGYTF.

This clonotype was counted between two and nine times. V usage is TRBV7-2 and J usage is TRBJ2-1, with D possibly TRBD2 on 5 matching bases. V lost 6 bases to trimming and J lost 3 bases, with 12 bases between them. This CDR3 is 14 amino acids long. The germline V gene encodes CDR1 SGHTA and CDR2 FQGNSA. The CDR3 DNA reads TGTGCCAGCAGGCCCCGACTATTCTACAATGAGCAGTTCTTC. This codes for CASRPRLFYNEQFF.

A few counts support this clonotype. V usage is TRBV30 and J usage is TRBJ2-7; D gene unclear. Per germline, CDR1 GTSNPN and CDR2 SVGIG (reference sequence). V shed 1 base and J shed 3 bases, with 13 bases lying between them. The CDR3 covers 14 residues. Here the CDR3 reads CAWSEIEIFYEQYF. For the CDR3, the DNA is TGTGCCTGGAGTGAAATAGAGATTTTCTACGAGCAGTACTTC.

To note about this clonotype: A clone one base away is much larger, so this may be a read error. The V and J genes are TRBV9 and TRBJ2-3; D is unclear. The CDR3 has 16 amino acids. Germline-derived CDR1 and CDR2 are SGDLS and YYNGEE. V was shortened by 2 bases and J by 0 bases, with 13 bases between the two germline ends. CDR3 DNA: TGTGCCAGCAGCGTGGATGGCGGAACTAGCACAGATACGCAGTATTTT. Amino acid sequence: CASSVDGGTSTDTQYF.

As regards this clonotype: A much bigger clone sits one base away, suggesting this may be a read error. This chain links TRBV7-9 with TRBJ2-5; 10 bases fit TRBD1. The ends lost 11 bases at V and 7 bases at J; junction bases unmatched: 13. Germline loops: CDR1 SEHNR, CDR2 FQNEAQ (reference sequence). CDR3 length: 14 amino acids. CDR3 protein: CACATGGSWGTQYF. The DNA for the CDR3 is TGTGCCTGTGCGACAGGGGGCAGTTGGGGGACCCAGTACTTC.

This clonotype has just a few counts. The chain employs TRBV7-9 and TRBJ2-6; 7 bases map to TRBD1. The CDR3 is 18 amino acids. With 4 bases clipped from V and 1 base from J, the junction kept 10 bases outside the gene matches. Germline V gene sequence: CDR1 SEHNR, CDR2 FQNEAQ (reference sequence). CDR3 amino acids: CASSSQFGTASGANVLTF. CDR3 nucleotides: TGTGCCAGCAGCTCACAATTTGGGACAGCGTCTGGGGCCAACGTCCTGACTTTC.

By share, this clonotype ranks as medium-sized. The V and J genes are TRBV6-6 and TRBJ2-1; D is unclear. The length of the CDR3 is 12 residues. Trimming left V 5 bases short and J 4 bases short, with 6 bases between. CDR1 and CDR2 (germline): MNHNY, SVGAGI (reference sequence). CDR3 DNA: TGTGCCAGCAGTCGCCCTTACAATGAGCAGTTCTTC. It translates to CASSRPYNEQFF.

This clonotype was observed a few times. The chain is built from TRBV7-9 and TRBJ1-2, with D hard to call. The germline CDR1 and CDR2 sequences are SEHNR and FQNEAQ (reference sequence). V was cut by 4 bases and J by 0 bases, with 6 bases left in between. CDR3 length: 13 residues. The CDR3 reads CASSSTSNYGYTF. The CDR3 DNA follows: TGTGCCAGCAGCTCTACCTCTAACTATGGCTACACCTTC.

The chain has TRBV20-1 and TRBJ1-6; no definite D call. There are 13 residues in the CDR3. The V end was cut by 0 bases, the J end by 9 bases, with 9 bases between. Germline V lookup: CDR1 DFQATT, CDR2 SNEGSKA (reference sequence). The CDR3 region is CSARDHSGSPLHF. CDR3 bases: TGCAGTGCTAGAGATCATTCGGGTTCACCCCTCCACTTT.

The V call is TRBV28, the J call TRBJ1-6; a weak D match, TRBD1 (5 bases). The ends were cut back, 11 bases at V and 5 bases at J, with 13 bases in the middle. This CDR3 has 13 residues. Germline CDR1 MDHEN, CDR2 SYDVKM. In DNA, the CDR3 is TGTGCCGGGGCGCAAGGAAATAATTCACCCCTCCACTTT. Residues: CAGAQGNNSPLHF.

The J gene is TRBJ2-1, the V gene TRBV15, with TRBD2 matching 8 bases. With 5 bases clipped from V and 0 bases from J, the junction kept 15 bases outside the gene matches. The germline V gene has CDR1 LNHNV and CDR2 YYDKDF (reference sequence). The CDR3 covers 19 residues. The CDR3 nucleotides read TGTGCCACCAGCGGACCAGGTAGAAGCGGGAGTACCTCCTACAATGAGCAGTTCTTC. Protein sequence: CATSGPGRSGSTSYNEQFF. Filled out from reference TRBV15 and TRBJ2-1, the complete variable domain reads DAMVIQNPRYQVTQFGKPVTLSCSQTLNHNVMYWYQQKSSQAPKLLFHYYDKDFNNEADTPDNFQSRRPNTSFCFLDIRSPGLGDTAMYLCATSGPGRSGSTSYNEQFFGPGTRLTVL.

This clonotype was seen ten or more times. V is TRBV12-3 or TRBV12-4 and J is TRBJ1-6; D call uncertain. The CDR3 covers 12 residues. With 8 bases removed from V and 13 bases from J, the gap between germline ends came to 15 bases. CDR3: CASRKPAGPLHF. CDR3 DNA sequence: TGTGCCAGCCGGAAGCCTGCTGGGCCCCTCCACTTT.

The V call is TRBV20-1, the J call TRBJ2-3; D may be TRBD1 or TRBD2 (5 bases each). V lost 3 bases and J 4 bases, leaving 17 bases between the germline ends. The germline V gene has CDR1 DFQATT and CDR2 SNEGSKA (reference sequence). This CDR3 region has 15 residues. The DNA for the CDR3 is TGCAGTGCTAGTGGGGGTAGCTCTCTCTCAGATACGCAGTATTTT. Protein sequence: CSASGGSSLSDTQYF.

This clonotype appeared many times. The rearrangement joins TRBV5-1 to TRBJ2-7, with D perhaps being TRBD1 or TRBD2 (5 bases each). The CDR3 spans 12 residues. Between the trimmed V and J ends, which lost 7 bases and 5 bases, there was a span of 13 bases. Per the germline V gene, CDR1 is SGHRS and CDR2 is YFSETQ. For the CDR3, the DNA is TGCGCCAGCTCCCCCATGGGGGACGAGCAGTACTTC. Amino acid sequence: CASSPMGDEQYF.